The rows below give T cell receptor beta chains drawn from one sample of a study of response to subunit inactivated influenza vaccine. TCRdb processed the RT-PCR reads anew with MiXCR; each CDR3 protein has one entry. The sample has about 570,000 distinct CDR3 sequences, 11% seen once. These data are also associated with another study on T cells expressing NK-cell markers.

Sample: PBMCs from blood, taken on the day of vaccination. The receptors were gathered from a man aged 45-65 years who received an inactivated influenza vaccine. Both conserved end residues are part of each CDR3. D genes are given only for firm matches. Some rows mark clone size as missing; the rest say once, few, many or name a class of expanded clone.

many TRBD1 TRBJ1-1 TRBV6-5 TGTGCCAGCAGTACTTGGACAGGGCTTAGCACTGAAGCTTTCTTT CASSTWTGLSTEAFF
few . TRBJ2-2 TRBV19 TGTGCCAGTAGTATCCCCCTTTCGAACACCGGGGAGCTGTTTTTT CASSIPLSNTGELFF
many . TRBJ2-1 TRBV5-1 TGCGCCAGCAGCTCAGGACTGGACCGCCCCTACAATGAGCAGTTCTTC CASSSGLDRPYNEQFF
many TRBD2 TRBJ2-1 TRBV5-1 TGCGCCAGCAGCCCTTCTAGCGGCCTTGAGCAGTTCTTC CASSPSSGLEQFF
. . TRBJ2-2 TRBV7-9 TGTGCCAGCCTTGCGGGCACAAACACCGGGGAGCTGTTTTTT CASLAGTNTGELFF
many TRBD2 TRBJ2-3 TRBV10-3 TGTGCCATCAGACCCGGGACTAGCGGGTCTTACACAGATACGCAGTATTTT CAIRPGTSGSYTDTQYF
many . TRBJ2-5 TRBV7-2 TGTGCCAGCAGCTTAGTGGGGTCGGGAGAGACCCAGTACTTC CASSLVGSGETQYF
many . TRBJ1-1 TRBV5-1 TGCGCCAGCAGCTTGGGGTCAGCAGCTGAAGCTTTCTTT CASSLGSAAEAFF
many . TRBJ1-5 TRBV12-3/TRBV12-4 TGTGCCAGCTCGAAGGGGGTTGTGCAGCCCCAGCATTTT CASSKGVVQPQHF
few . TRBJ1-1 TRBV15 TGTGCCACCAGCAGAGAACGAGGGGTCGGCACTGAAGCTTTCTTT CATSRERGVGTEAFF
. . TRBJ2-3 TRBV9 TGTGCCAGCAGCGTTCAAGCCCGAGCGGCTAGCACAGATACGCAGTATTTT CASSVQARAASTDTQYF
few TRBD1 TRBJ2-5 TRBV6-1 TGTGCCAGCAACCGCGACAGGGGACGAGAGACCCAGTACTTC CASNRDRGRETQYF
few TRBD1 TRBJ2-2 TRBV10-3 TGTGCCGTGGGACAGGGGAACACCGGGGAGCTGTTTTTT CAVGQGNTGELFF
. . TRBJ2-4 TRBV7-6 TGTGCCAGCAGCCCGAACCTCATAGGGACGGGGAAAAACATTCAGTACTTC CASSPNLIGTGKNIQYF
. TRBD2 TRBJ2-3 TRBV2 TGTGCCAGCAGAGCGGGAGACCCGGCGGATACGCAGTATTTT CASRAGDPADTQYF
many TRBD2 TRBJ2-3 TRBV5-1 TGCGCCAGCAGCTTGGAGGCTAGCGGATACACAGATACGCAGTATTTT CASSLEASGYTDTQYF
. TRBD2 TRBJ2-7 TRBV30 TGTGCCTGGAGTGTAGGGGCGGGGACTACCTACGAGCAGTACTTC CAWSVGAGTTYEQYF
. . TRBJ2-3 TRBV20-1 TGCAGTGCTAGACTAGAAGCAGATACGCAGTATTTT CSARLEADTQYF
few TRBD2 TRBJ2-3 TRBV2 TGTGCCAGCAGGCCCGGGACTAGCGTCGTCACAGATACGCAGTATTTT CASRPGTSVVTDTQYF
few . TRBJ2-3 TRBV5-1 TGCGCCAGCAGCTTGGCCGAGGGGTCCACAGATACGCAGTATTTT CASSLAEGSTDTQYF
. TRBD2 TRBJ2-5 TRBV6-2/TRBV6-3 TGTGCCAGCAGAAGTGGGACTAGCGGGCGGCAAGAGACCCAGTACTTC CASRSGTSGRQETQYF
. . TRBJ1-2 TRBV7-2 TGTGCCAGCAGCTTAGTGACAGGACGGAACTATGGCTACACCTTC CASSLVTGRNYGYTF
few . TRBJ2-2 TRBV7-2 TGTGCCAGCAGCTTTTGGGCCGGGGAGCTGTTTTTT CASSFWAGELFF
few TRBD1 TRBJ1-4 TRBV7-9 TGTGCCAGCAGCGAATTGGGACAGGGGTATGAAAAACTGTTTTTT CASSELGQGYEKLFF
. . TRBJ1-1 TRBV18 TGTGCCAGCTCCAGAAATGGACAAGGGAGTGGAGCTTTCTTT CASSRNGQGSGAFF
few . TRBJ1-4 TRBV12-3/TRBV12-4 TGTGCCAGCAGCTCTTCACTCCCGACAACTAATGAAAAACTGTTTTTT CASSSSLPTTNEKLFF
. TRBD2 TRBJ2-5 TRBV6-5 TGTGCCAGCAGTCACGGGGGGTCACAAGAGACCCAGTACTTC CASSHGGSQETQYF
. . TRBJ2-5 TRBV19 TGTGCCAGTAGTACCATTCCGGGACGAACGGTTAGAGGGGAGACCCAGTACTTC CASSTIPGRTVRGETQYF
few . TRBJ2-3 TRBV28 TGTGCCAGCAGTCCAAGAACTTCCTGGGGGGTACTGGATACGCAGTATTTT CASSPRTSWGVLDTQYF
few . TRBJ2-1 TRBV15 TGTGCCACCAGCAGAGTGAGGGACAATGAGCAGTTCTTC CATSRVRDNEQFF
. TRBD2 TRBJ2-1 TRBV29-1 TGCAGCGTTGAATTGTCTAGCGGTGGGGGTGAGCAGTTCTTC CSVELSSGGGEQFF
few . TRBJ2-3 TRBV12-3/TRBV12-4 TGTGCCAGCAGTCGGGGACTCCTCGGTACGCAGTATTTT CASSRGLLGTQYF
. . TRBJ1-2 TRBV12-3/TRBV12-4 TGTGCCAGCAGTTTATTAGAAGGGAAGAATGGCTACACCTTC CASSLLEGKNGYTF
. . TRBJ2-7 TRBV2 TGTGCCAGCTGTGTCCAGGGGAACTACGAGCAGTACTTC CASCVQGNYEQYF
many . TRBJ1-3 TRBV7-9 TGTGCCAGCAGCGCACAGGGAATCTCTGGAAACACCATATATTTT CASSAQGISGNTIYF
few TRBD1 TRBJ1-2 TRBV10-3 TGTGCCATCAGTGGGGAGGGGGCTGGCTACACCTTC CAISGEGAGYTF
many . TRBJ2-2 TRBV12-3/TRBV12-4 TGTGCCAGCAGTTTAGCCAGGGTGAACACCGGGGAGCTGTTTTTT CASSLARVNTGELFF
few . TRBJ2-1 TRBV6-2/TRBV6-3 TGTGCCAGCAGTGACACGAATAGACGGAAGGGCGGGCAGTTCTTC CASSDTNRRKGGQFF
. . TRBJ1-1 TRBV12-3/TRBV12-4 TGTGCCAGCAGCCGGAGTGGGGGAGACACTGAAGCTTTCTTT CASSRSGGDTEAFF
many . TRBJ2-4 TRBV28 TGTGCCAGCAGGGTGTCCGAGGCCAAAAACATTCAGTACTTC CASRVSEAKNIQYF
. . TRBJ2-4 TRBV10-3 TGTGCCATCGGAGACAAAAACATTCAGTACTTC CAIGDKNIQYF
. TRBD1 TRBJ1-2 TRBV4-1 TGCGCCAGCAGCCAAGTTTGGACAGGACCCTATGGCTACACCTTC CASSQVWTGPYGYTF
few . TRBJ2-1 TRBV7-8 TGTGCCAGCAGCCACCGGGACCACTACAATGAGCAGTTCTTC CASSHRDHYNEQFF
few TRBD2 TRBJ2-7 TRBV11-1 TGTGCCAGCAGCTTAACCGGGACTATCTCCTACGAGCAGTACTTC CASSLTGTISYEQYF
. TRBD1 TRBJ2-3 TRBV24-1 TGTGCCACCAGTGATCCGGCCGGGACAGGAGGCACAGATACGCAGTATTTT CATSDPAGTGGTDTQYF
many . TRBJ1-1 TRBV6-4 TGTGCCAGCAAGGACTTCGAGGGCGCTGAAGCTTTCTTT CASKDFEGAEAFF
few TRBD2 TRBJ2-7 TRBV12-3/TRBV12-4 TGTGCCAGCAGTCGTATAGCGGGAGGCTTCTACGAGCAGTACTTC CASSRIAGGFYEQYF
. TRBD1 TRBJ2-3 TRBV20-1 TGCAGTGCTAGAGATCGGCAGGGGGCAGATACGCAGTATTTT CSARDRQGADTQYF
. TRBD2 TRBJ2-4 TRBV20-1 TGCAGTGCCCGCCGTGGGGAGGGAAACATTCAGTACTTC CSARRGEGNIQYF
few . TRBJ1-1 TRBV6-5 TGTGCCAGCAGTTACTCACTTACAGGGAACACTGAAGCTTTCTTT CASSYSLTGNTEAFF
few TRBD1 TRBJ1-1 TRBV9 TGTGCCAGCACCAAGGACAGGGCGAACACTGAAGCTTTCTTT CASTKDRANTEAFF